This note documents a single T cell receptor beta chain sequence. In the study's own analysis: Estimates of nucleated cell counts were drawn from the amplification of reference gene primers. Only in-frame clones appear in the TCRdb table, and some are missing; sequencing was by immunoSEQ multiplex PCR. Clonal size and the V and J genes are those of that table, whereas D and trimming came from the DNA. The repertoire holds under 250,000 clones, with around four fifths as singletons. The record originates from a study of blood T cell repertoires in COVID-19. Study information: The United States, Italy and Spain were the sources of the acute and convalescent COVID-19 samples. From T cells, B-cell-depleted T cells, or PBMCs came the material, which was cDNA or gDNA.

Trimming took off 4 bases at V and 7 bases at J, with 14 bases between the two ends. This CDR3 has 14 amino acids. Germline-derived CDR1 and CDR2 are SGHAT and FQNNGV. The clonotype originates from a woman in her 70s with COVID-19, enrolled during active disease. The sequencing sample was made of peripheral blood. V gene TRBV11-2 combines with J gene TRBJ2-1; D call uncertain. CDR3 in DNA: TGTGCCAGCAGCTCTGTCGCTCATCTAAATGAGCAGTTCTTC. This codes for CASSSVAHLNEQFF.